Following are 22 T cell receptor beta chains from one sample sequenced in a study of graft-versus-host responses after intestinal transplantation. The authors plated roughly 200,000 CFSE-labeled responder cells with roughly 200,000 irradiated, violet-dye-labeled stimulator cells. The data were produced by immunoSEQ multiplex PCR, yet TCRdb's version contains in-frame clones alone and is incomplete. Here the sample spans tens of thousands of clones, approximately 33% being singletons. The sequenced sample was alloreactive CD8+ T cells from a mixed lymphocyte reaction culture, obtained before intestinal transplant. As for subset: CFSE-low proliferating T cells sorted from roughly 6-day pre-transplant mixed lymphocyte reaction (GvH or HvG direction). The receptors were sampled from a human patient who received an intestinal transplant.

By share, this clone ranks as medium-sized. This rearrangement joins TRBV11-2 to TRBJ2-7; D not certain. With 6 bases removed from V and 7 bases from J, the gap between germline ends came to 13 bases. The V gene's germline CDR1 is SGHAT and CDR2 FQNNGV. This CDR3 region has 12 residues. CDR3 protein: CASSMDAPEQYF. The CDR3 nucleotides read TGTGCCAGCAGTATGGACGCTCCTGAGCAGTACTTC. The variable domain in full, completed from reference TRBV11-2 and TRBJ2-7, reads EAGVAQSPRYKIIEKRQSVAFWCNPISGHATLYWYQQILGQGPKLLIQFQNNGVVDDSQLPKDRFSAERLKGVDSTLKIQPAKLEDSAVYLCASSMDAPEQYFGPGTRLTVT.

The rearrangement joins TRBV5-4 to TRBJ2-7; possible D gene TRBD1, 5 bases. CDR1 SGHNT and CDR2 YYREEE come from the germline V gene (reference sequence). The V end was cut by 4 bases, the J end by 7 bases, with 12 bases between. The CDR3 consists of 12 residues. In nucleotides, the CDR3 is TGTGCCAGCAGCCCCGGATCAGGGGAGCAGTACTTC. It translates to CASSPGSGEQYF.

The CDR3 DNA reads TGCGCCAGCAGCCAAGTGGCGGGACCCTACAATGAGCAGTTCTTC. It encodes CASSQVAGPYNEQFF. The chain combines TRBV4-3 with TRBJ2-1, with a weak D call TRBD2 (6 bases). Trimming took 1 base from V and 2 from J, leaving 9 bases between them. The CDR3 sequence is 15 residues long. Looked up from germline, CDR1 is LGHNA and CDR2 is YSLEER.

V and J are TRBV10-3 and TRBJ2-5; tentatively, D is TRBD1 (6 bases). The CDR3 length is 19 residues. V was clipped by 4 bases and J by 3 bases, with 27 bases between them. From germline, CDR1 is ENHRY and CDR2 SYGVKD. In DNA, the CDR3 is TGTGCCATCAGTGGCGTCCGACGGGGCCAGGGGCACCCAGAAGAGACCCAGTACTTC. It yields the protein CAISGVRRGQGHPEETQYF.

The CDR3 region is CASSHPRDRKGGGTEAFF. In nucleotides, the CDR3 is TGTGCCAGCAGCCATCCCCGGGACAGGAAGGGGGGTGGGACTGAAGCTTTCTTT. The rearrangement joins TRBV7-6 to TRBJ1-1; 8 positions agree with TRBD1. The germline V gene has CDR1 SGHVS and CDR2 FNYEAQ. The CDR3 length is 18 residues. The junction had 19 bases not matched to a gene; V was cut back by 5 bases and J by 5 bases. Combining the CDR3 with reference TRBV7-6 and TRBJ1-1 gives the whole variable domain GAGVSQSPRYKVTKRGQDVALRCDPISGHVSLYWYRQALGQGPEFLTYFNYEAQQDKSGLPNDRFSAERPEGSISTLTIQRTEQRDSAMYRCASSHPRDRKGGGTEAFFGQGTRLTVV.

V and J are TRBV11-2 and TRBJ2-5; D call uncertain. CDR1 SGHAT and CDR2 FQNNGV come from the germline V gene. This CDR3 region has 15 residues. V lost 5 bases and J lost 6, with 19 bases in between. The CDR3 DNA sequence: TGTGCCAGCAGCGCCACATTCGGTGTTGGGAAGACCCAGTACTTC. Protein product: CASSATFGVGKTQYF.

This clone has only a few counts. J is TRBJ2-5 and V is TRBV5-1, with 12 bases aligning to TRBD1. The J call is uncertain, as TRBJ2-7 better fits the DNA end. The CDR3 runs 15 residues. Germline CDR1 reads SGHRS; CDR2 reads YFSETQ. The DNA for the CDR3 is TGCGCCAGCAGCGGGACAGGGGGCGGGGGCTACGAGCAGTACTTC. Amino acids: CASSGTGGGGYEQYF.

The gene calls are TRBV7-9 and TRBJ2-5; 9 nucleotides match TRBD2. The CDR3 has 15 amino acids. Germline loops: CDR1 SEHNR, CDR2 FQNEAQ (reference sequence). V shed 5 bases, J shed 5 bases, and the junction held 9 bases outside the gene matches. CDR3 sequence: CASSPRVAGEETQYF. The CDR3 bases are TGTGCCAGCAGCCCCCGGGTAGCGGGAGAGGAGACCCAGTACTTC.

The CDR3 bases are TGTGCCAGCAGTTTGGCGGGTAGCACAGATACGCAGTATTTT. It codes for CASSLAGSTDTQYF. The chain joins TRBV27 to TRBJ2-3, with a possible D match to TRBD2 (5 bases). Trimming removed 3 bases at V and 0 bases at J, with 7 bases between. This CDR3 is 14 amino acids long. The germline V gene encodes CDR1 MNHEY and CDR2 SMNVEV (reference sequence).

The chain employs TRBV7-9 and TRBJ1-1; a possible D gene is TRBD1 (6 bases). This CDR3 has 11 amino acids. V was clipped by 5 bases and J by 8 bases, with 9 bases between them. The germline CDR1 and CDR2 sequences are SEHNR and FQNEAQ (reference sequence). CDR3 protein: CASSRGQEAFF. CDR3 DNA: TGTGCCAGCAGCAGAGGACAGGAAGCTTTCTTT. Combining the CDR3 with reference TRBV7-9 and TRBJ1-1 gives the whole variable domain DTGVSQNPRHKITKRGQNVTFRCDPISEHNRLYWYRQTLGQGPEFLTYFQNEAQLEKSRLLSDRFSAERPKGSFSTLEIQRTEQGDSAMYLCASSRGQEAFFGQGTRLTVV.

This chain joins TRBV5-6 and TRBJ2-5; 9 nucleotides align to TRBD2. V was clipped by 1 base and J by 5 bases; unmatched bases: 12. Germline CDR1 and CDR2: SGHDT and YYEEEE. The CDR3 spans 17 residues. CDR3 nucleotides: TGTGCCAGCAGCTTGCTGGCCGCGGGGGGGCCCCGGGAGACCCAGTACTTC. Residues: CASSLLAAGGPRETQYF.

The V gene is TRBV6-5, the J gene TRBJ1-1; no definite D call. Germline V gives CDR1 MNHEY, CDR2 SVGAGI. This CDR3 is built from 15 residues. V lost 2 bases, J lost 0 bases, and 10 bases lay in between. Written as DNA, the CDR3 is TGTGCCAGCAGTTACAGTCGGAGAATGAACACTGAAGCTTTCTTT. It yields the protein CASSYSRRMNTEAFF.

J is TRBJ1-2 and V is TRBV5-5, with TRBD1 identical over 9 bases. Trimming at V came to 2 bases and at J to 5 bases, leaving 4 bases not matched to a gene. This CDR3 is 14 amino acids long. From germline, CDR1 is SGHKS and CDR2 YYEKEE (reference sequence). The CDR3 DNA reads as TGTGCCAGCAGCTTCGGGACAGGGTTTTATGGCTACACCTTC. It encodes CASSFGTGFYGYTF.

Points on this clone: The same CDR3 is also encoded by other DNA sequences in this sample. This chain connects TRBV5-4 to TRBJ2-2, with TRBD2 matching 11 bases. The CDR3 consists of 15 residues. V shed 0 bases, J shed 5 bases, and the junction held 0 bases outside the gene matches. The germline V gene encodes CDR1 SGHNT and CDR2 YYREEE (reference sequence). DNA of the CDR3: TGTGCCAGCAGCTTGGTAGCGGGAGGGACCGGGGAGCTGTTTTTT. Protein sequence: CASSLVAGGTGELFF.

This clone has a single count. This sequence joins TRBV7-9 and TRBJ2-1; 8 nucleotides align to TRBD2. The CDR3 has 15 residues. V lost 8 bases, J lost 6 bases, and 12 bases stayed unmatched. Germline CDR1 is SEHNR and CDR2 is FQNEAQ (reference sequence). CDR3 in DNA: TGTGCCAGCTCGTTAGGCCCAGCGGGAGTCAATGAGCAGTTCTTC. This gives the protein CASSLGPAGVNEQFF. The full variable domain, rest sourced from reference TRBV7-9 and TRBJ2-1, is DTGVSQNPRHKITKRGQNVTFRCDPISEHNRLYWYRQTLGQGPEFLTYFQNEAQLEKSRLLSDRFSAERPKGSFSTLEIQRTEQGDSAMYLCASSLGPAGVNEQFFGPGTRLTVL.

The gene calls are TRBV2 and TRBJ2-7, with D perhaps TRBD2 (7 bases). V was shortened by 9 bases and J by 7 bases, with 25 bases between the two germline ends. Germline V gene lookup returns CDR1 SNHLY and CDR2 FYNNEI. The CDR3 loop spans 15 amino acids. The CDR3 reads CASDKRGQAVPEQYF. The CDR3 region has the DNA TGTGCCAGTGACAAGCGGGGACAAGCTGTGCCGGAGCAGTACTTC.

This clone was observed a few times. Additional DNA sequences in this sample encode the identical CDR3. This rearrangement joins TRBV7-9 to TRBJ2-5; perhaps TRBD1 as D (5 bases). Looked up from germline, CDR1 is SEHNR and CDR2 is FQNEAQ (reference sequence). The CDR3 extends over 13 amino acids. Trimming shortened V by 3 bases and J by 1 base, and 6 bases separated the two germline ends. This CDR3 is CASSLGLQETQYF. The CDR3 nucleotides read TGTGCCAGCAGCTTGGGGCTCCAAGAGACCCAGTACTTC.

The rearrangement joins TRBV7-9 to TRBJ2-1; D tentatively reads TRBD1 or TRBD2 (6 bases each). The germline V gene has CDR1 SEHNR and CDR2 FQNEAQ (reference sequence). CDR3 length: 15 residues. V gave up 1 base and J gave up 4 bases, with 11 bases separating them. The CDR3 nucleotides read TGTGCCAGCAGCTTAGTGAGGGGGAGGTACAATGAGCAGTTCTTC. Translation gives CASSLVRGRYNEQFF.

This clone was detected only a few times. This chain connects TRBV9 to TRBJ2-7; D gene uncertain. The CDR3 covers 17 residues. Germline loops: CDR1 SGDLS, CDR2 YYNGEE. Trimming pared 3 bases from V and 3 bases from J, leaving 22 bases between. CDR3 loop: CASSGPDPKAPYYEQYF. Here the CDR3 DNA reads TGTGCCAGCAGCGGTCCCGACCCGAAGGCCCCATACTACGAGCAGTACTTC.

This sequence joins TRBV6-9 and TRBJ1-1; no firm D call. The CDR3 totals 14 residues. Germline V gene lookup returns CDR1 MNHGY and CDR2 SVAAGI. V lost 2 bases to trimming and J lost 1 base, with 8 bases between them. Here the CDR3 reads CASSYGWGNTEAFF. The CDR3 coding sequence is TGTGCCAGCAGTTATGGCTGGGGGAACACTGAAGCTTTCTTT.

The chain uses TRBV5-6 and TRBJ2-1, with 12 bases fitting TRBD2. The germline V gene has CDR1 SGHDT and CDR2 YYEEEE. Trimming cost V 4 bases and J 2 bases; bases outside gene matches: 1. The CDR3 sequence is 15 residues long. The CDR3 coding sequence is TGTGCCAGCAGCCTAGCGGGAGGGGCCTACAATGAGCAGTTCTTC. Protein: CASSLAGGAYNEQFF.

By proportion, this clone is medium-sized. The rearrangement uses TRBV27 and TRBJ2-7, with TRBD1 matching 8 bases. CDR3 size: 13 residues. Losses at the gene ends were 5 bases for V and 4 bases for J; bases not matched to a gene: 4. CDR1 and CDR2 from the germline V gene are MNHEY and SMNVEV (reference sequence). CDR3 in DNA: TGTGCCAGCAGTCCTACAGGGGGATACGAGCAGTACTTC. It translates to CASSPTGGYEQYF.